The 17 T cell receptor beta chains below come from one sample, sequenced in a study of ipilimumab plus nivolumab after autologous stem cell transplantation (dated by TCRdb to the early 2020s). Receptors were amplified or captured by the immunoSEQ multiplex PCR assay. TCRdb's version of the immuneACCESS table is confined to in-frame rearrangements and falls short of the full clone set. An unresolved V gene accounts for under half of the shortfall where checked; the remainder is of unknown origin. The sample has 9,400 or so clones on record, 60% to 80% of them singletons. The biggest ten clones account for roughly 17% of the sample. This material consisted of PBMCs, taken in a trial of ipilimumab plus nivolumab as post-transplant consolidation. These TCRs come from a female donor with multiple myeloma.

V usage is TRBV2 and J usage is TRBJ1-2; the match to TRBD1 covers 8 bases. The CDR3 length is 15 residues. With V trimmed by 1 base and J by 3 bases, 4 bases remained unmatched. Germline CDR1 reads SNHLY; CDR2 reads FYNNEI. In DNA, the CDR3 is TGTGCCAGCAGTGAAGTGGGACAGGAAGACTATGGCTACACCTTC. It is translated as CASSEVGQEDYGYTF.

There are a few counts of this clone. The CDR3 DNA follows: TGTGCCACCGTACAGCTTAGCAATCAGCCCCAGCATTTT. Protein: CATVQLSNQPQHF. The chain recombines TRBV6-1 with TRBJ1-5; no clear D gene. Trimming pared 10 bases from V and 0 bases from J, leaving 10 bases between. Germline assignment: CDR1 MNHNS and CDR2 SASEGT. CDR3 length equals 13 residues.

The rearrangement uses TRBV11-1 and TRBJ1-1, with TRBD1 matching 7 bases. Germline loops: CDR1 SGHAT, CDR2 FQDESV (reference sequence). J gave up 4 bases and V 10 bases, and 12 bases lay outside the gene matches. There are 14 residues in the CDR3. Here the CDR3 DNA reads TGTGCCACTCAGCCAGGGACAGAGAGCACTGAAGCTTTCTTT. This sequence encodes CATQPGTESTEAFF.

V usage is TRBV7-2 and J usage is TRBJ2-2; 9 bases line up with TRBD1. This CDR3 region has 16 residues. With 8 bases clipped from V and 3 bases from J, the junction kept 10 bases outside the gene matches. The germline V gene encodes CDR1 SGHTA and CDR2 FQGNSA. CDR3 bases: TGTGCCAGCGGCGGGAAGAGGACAGGGGACACCGGGGAGCTGTTTTTT. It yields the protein CASGGKRTGDTGELFF.

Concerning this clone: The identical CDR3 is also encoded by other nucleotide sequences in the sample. CDR3 residues: CASRISYEQYF. CDR3 coding DNA: TGTGCCAGCCGTATTAGCTACGAGCAGTACTTC. The chain joins TRBV6-1 to TRBJ2-7; D not resolved. The CDR3 is 11 amino acids. V shed 8 bases and J shed 3 bases, with 8 bases lying between them. The germline V gene has CDR1 MNHNS and CDR2 SASEGT.

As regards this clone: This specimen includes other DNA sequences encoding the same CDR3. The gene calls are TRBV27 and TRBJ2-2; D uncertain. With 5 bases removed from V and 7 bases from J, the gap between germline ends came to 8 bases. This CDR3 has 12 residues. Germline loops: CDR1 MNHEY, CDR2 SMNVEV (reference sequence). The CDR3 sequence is CASSLPNGELFF. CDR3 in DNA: TGTGCCAGCAGTCTACCGAACGGGGAGCTGTTTTTT.

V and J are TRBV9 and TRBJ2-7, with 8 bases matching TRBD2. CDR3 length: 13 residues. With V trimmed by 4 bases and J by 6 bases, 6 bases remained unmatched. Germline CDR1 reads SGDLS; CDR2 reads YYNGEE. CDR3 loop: CASSTRTSPEQYF. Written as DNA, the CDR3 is TGTGCCAGCAGCACCCGGACTAGCCCCGAGCAGTACTTC.

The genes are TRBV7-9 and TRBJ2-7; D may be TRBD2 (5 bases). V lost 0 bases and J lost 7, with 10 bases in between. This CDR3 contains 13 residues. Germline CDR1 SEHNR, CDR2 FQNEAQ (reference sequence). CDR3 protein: CASSLAGVREQYF. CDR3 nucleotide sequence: TGTGCCAGCAGCTTAGCGGGAGTGAGGGAGCAGTACTTC.

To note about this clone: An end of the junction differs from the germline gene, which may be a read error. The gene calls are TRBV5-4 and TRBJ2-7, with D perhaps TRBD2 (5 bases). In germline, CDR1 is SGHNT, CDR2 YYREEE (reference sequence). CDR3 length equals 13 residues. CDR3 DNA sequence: TGCGCCAGCAGCCAAGCCACTAGCTACGAGCAGTACTTC. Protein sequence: CASSQATSYEQYF.

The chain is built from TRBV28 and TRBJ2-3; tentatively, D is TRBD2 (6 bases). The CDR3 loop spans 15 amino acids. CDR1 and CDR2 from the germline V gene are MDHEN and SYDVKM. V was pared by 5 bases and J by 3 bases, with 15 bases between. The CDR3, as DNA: TGTGCCAGCAGTAACCGGGACTCGGGGACAGATACGCAGTATTTT. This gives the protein CASSNRDSGTDTQYF. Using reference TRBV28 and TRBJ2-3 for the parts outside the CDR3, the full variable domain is DVKVTQSSRYLVKRTGEKVFLECVQDMDHENMFWYRQDPGLGLRLIYFSYDVKMKEKGDIPEGYSVSREKKERFSLILESASTNQTSMYLCASSNRDSGTDTQYFGPGTRLTVL.

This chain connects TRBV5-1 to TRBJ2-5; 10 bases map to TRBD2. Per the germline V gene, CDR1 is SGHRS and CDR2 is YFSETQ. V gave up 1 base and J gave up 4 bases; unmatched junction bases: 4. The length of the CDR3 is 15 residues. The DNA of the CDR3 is TGCGCCAGCAGCTTGCTAGCGGGAGTGAGAGAGACCCAGTACTTC. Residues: CASSLLAGVRETQYF.

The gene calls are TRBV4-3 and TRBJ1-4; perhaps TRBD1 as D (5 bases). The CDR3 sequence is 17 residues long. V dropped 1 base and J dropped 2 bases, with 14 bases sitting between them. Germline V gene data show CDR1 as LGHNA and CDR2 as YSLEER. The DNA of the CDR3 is TGCGCCAGCAGCCAAGCATTTCAGGGCTCGACTAATGAAAAACTGTTTTTT. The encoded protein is CASSQAFQGSTNEKLFF.

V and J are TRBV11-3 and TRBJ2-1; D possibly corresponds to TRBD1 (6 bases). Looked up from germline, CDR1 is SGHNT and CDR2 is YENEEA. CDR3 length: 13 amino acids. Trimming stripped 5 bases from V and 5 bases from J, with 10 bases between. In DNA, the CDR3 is TGTGCCAGCAGCCGCAGGACAGACAATGAGCAGTTCTTC. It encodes CASSRRTDNEQFF.

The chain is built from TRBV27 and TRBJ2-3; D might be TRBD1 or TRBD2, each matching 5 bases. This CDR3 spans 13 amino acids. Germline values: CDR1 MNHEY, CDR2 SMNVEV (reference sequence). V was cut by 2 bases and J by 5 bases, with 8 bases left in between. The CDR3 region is CASSLGTGDTQYF. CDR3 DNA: TGTGCCAGCAGTTTAGGGACGGGAGATACGCAGTATTTT.

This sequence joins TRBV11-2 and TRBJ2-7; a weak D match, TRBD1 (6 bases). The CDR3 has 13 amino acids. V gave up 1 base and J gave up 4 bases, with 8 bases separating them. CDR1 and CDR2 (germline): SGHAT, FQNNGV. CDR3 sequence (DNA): TGTGCCAGCAGCTTAGTCAGGGGTTACGAGCAGTACTTC. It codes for CASSLVRGYEQYF.

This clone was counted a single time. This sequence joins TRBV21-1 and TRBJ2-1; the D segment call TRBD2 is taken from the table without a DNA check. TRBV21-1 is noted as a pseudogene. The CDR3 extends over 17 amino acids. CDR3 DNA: TGTGCCAGCAGCAAAGAGGGCCTAGCGGCTTCCTACAATGAGCAGTTCTTC. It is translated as CASSKEGLAASYNEQFF.

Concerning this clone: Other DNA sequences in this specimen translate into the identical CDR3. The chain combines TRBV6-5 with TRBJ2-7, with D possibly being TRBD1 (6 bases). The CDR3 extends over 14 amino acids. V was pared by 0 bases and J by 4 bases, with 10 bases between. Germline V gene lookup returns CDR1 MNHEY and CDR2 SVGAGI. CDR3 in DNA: TGTGCCAGCAGTTACTCACAGGGTCGGTACGAGCAGTACTTC. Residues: CASSYSQGRYEQYF.